These T cell receptor beta chains were read from a single sample in a study of molecular identifiers for immune sequencing clone quantification. Each CDR3 protein gets one entry after TCRdb re-called the PCR reads with MiXCR. The sample includes 490,000 or so distinct CDR3 sequences, about 25% of them seen just once. The specimen was naive CD8+ T cells from blood, with Jurkat cell RNA spiked in. Receptor source: a human donor in good health. Some libraries in this study had Jurkat cell RNA spiked in. Both conserved end residues are part of each CDR3. Size is omitted from some rows. Given values are once, few, many or a class for expanded clones.

V gene: TRBV15
J gene: TRBJ2-1
clone size: .
CDR3 protein: CATSRERQNSYNEQFF

V gene: TRBV15
J gene: TRBJ1-1
clone size: few
CDR3 protein: CATSSDRGPNTEAFF

V gene: TRBV5-8
J gene: TRBJ1-5
clone size: .
CDR3 protein: CASSFTGASNQPQHF

V gene: TRBV12-3/TRBV12-4
J gene: TRBJ2-1
clone size: few
CDR3 protein: CASSIGTGWFF

V gene: TRBV27
J gene: TRBJ2-7
clone size: .
CDR3 protein: CASTMGQGGERSF

V gene: TRBV30
J gene: TRBJ2-7
clone size: .
CDR3 protein: CAWSVGIRGNEQYF

V gene: TRBV2
J gene: TRBJ1-4
clone size: .
CDR3 protein: CASSFPGQGSSVFF

V gene: TRBV5-3
J gene: TRBJ2-5
clone size: .
CDR3 protein: CASSLEGPSAETQYF

V gene: TRBV25-1
J gene: TRBJ1-6
clone size: .
CDR3 protein: CASSGRGSSYNSPLHF

V gene: TRBV28
J gene: TRBJ2-7
clone size: .
CDR3 protein: CASSLRGGPYEQYF

V gene: TRBV20-1
J gene: TRBJ1-5
clone size: .
CDR3 protein: CSARDTQGRGLSNQPQHF

V gene: TRBV4-1
J gene: TRBJ1-5
clone size: .
CDR3 protein: CASSPILSQPQHF

V gene: TRBV12-3/TRBV12-4
J gene: TRBJ1-5
clone size: once
CDR3 protein: CASSQESQPPHF

V gene: TRBV20-1
J gene: TRBJ2-1
clone size: .
CDR3 protein: CSARPSPGVLDEQFF

V gene: TRBV7-7
J gene: TRBJ2-1
clone size: few
CDR3 protein: CASSLTSGRAVYNEQFF

V gene: TRBV3-1
J gene: TRBJ2-5
clone size: .
CDR3 protein: CASSPQGGRETQYF

V gene: TRBV4-3
J gene: TRBJ1-1
clone size: .
CDR3 protein: CARSQGQGAPEAFF